This is a list of T cell receptor beta chains from one sample in a study of spatial heterogeneity in lung cancer. Each CDR3 protein gets one entry after TCRdb re-called the 5' RACE reads with MiXCR. The sample shows some 41,000 distinct CDR3 sequences, almost 7% of them seen only once. Material: PBMCs, obtained at surgery. These receptors originate from a female donor with early-stage non-small cell lung cancer. CDR3s include the opening cysteine and the closing phenylalanine or tryptophan. The D gene is left open where the match is weak. Some rows have no size entry. The others give once, few or many, or a class for an expanded clone.

V gene	J gene	clone size	D gene	CDR3 DNA	CDR3 protein
TRBV7-9	TRBJ2-4	-	TRBD2	TGTGCCAGCAGCTTAGCCCCCTCGGGGGGGGGCCATGTTGCCAAAAACATTCAGTACTTC	CASSLAPSGGGHVAKNIQYF
TRBV7-2	TRBJ2-5	few	-	TGTGCCAGCAGCTTAGCGAGATTAGTTTCGGAGACCCAGTACTTC	CASSLARLVSETQYF
TRBV20-1	TRBJ2-3	-	-	TGCAGTGCCCCGCGAGAGGGACGCACAGATACGCAGTATTTT	CSAPREGRTDTQYF
TRBV24-1	TRBJ2-3	many	-	TGTGCCACCAGTGCCCTTTTACAGGGTAGCACAGATACGCAGTATTTT	CATSALLQGSTDTQYF
TRBV12-3/TRBV12-4	TRBJ2-5	many	TRBD1	TGTGCCAGCGGGGACAGGGGGCAACGAGAGACCCAGTACTTC	CASGDRGQRETQYF
TRBV7-9	TRBJ2-3	many	-	TGTGCCAGCAGCTTTGAGACAGCAAGCGCAGATACGCAGTATTTT	CASSFETASADTQYF
TRBV5-6	TRBJ1-1	many	-	TGTGCCAGCAGCTTGGTCACTGAAGCTTTCTTT	CASSLVTEAFF
TRBV7-9	TRBJ2-3	few	-	TGTGCCAGCAGCTTCTTGGGGACGGGGGGCAACACAGATACGCAGTATTTT	CASSFLGTGGNTDTQYF
TRBV6-5	TRBJ2-3	many	-	TGTGCCAGCAGGGGGGGGGCTCCAGATACGCAGTATTTT	CASRGGAPDTQYF
TRBV27	TRBJ1-1	many	-	TGTGCCAGCAGTTTATCTACCGGGTACGGTGAAGCTTTCTTT	CASSLSTGYGEAFF
TRBV10-3	TRBJ2-6	many	TRBD1	TGTGCCATCAGTGAGCGAGGGACAGCTGGGGCCAACGTCCTGACTTTC	CAISERGTAGANVLTF
TRBV3-1	TRBJ2-7	-	-	TGTGCCAGCAGCCAAGCCTCGGGGCCACCGAGCAAGCAGTACTTC	CASSQASGPPSKQYF